Shown below are 21 T cell receptor beta chains from a single sample sequenced in a study of T cells in Graves' hyperthyroidism and ophthalmopathy. The source material, RNA transcripts, was used to amplify TCR beta CDR3 regions. HTBI primers were the set used in a first-round RT-PCR of the TCR CDR3. TCRdb fed the multiplex PCR reads into MiXCR, producing one record per CDR3 protein. The sample yields some 700,000 distinct CDR3 sequences, around 15% seen once. The sequenced material came from blood. These receptors all come from a man aged 45-65 years with Graves' hyperthyroidism.

The chain employs TRBV2 and TRBJ2-4; D is perhaps TRBD2 (5 bases). Germline assignment: CDR1 SNHLY and CDR2 FYNNEI. The CDR3 consists of 13 residues. V was clipped by 7 bases and J by 0 bases, with 7 bases between them. The CDR3 DNA follows: TGTGCCAGCAACGGGGAAGCCAAAAACATTCAGTACTTC. This translates into CASNGEAKNIQYF. Variable domain in full (rest from reference TRBV2 and TRBJ2-4): EPEVTQTPSHQVTQMGQEVILRCVPISNHLYFYWYRQILGQKVEFLVSFYNNEISEKSEIFDDQFSVERPDGSNFTLKIRSTKLEDSAMYFCASNGEAKNIQYFGAGTRLSVL.

As concerns this clonotype: A much larger clone is a single base away; this may be a read error. The chain is built from TRBV7-2 and TRBJ1-2, with 12 nucleotides matching TRBD1. Germline V CDR1 and CDR2: SGHTA, FQGNSA. There are 19 residues in the CDR3. The J segment lost 4 bases and the V segment lost 4 bases, leaving 16 bases of the junction unmatched. CDR3 in amino acids: CTSSWRVQGTGGRGYGYTF. DNA of the CDR3: TGTACCAGCAGCTGGCGAGTTCAGGGGACAGGGGGCCGAGGCTATGGCTACACCTTC.

This clonotype was picked up many times. The gene calls are TRBV19 and TRBJ1-1; D gene unclear. The CDR3 extends over 14 amino acids. Germline V gene lookup returns CDR1 LNHDA and CDR2 SQIVND (reference sequence). V lost 5 bases and J lost 1, with 11 bases in between. This CDR3 is CASSAHEGNTEAFF. DNA for the CDR3: TGTGCCAGTAGTGCACACGAAGGGAACACTGAAGCTTTCTTT. Together with reference TRBV19 and TRBJ1-1, the CDR3 gives the full variable domain: DGGITQSPKYLFRKEGQNVTLSCEQNLNHDAMYWYRQDPGQGLRLIYYSQIVNDFQKGDIAEGYSVSREKKESFPLTVTSAQKNPTAFYLCASSAHEGNTEAFFGQGTRLTVV.

This clonotype came up a few times. The genes are TRBV9 and TRBJ1-3; 7 nucleotides agree with TRBD1. V dropped 3 bases and J dropped 0; count of bases not matched to a gene: 15. The germline V gene has CDR1 SGDLS and CDR2 YYNGEE. This CDR3 region has 19 residues. The CDR3 spells CASSEGLGARGGSGNTIYF. The CDR3 DNA reads TGTGCCAGCAGCGAAGGCTTAGGGGCCAGGGGGGGCTCTGGAAACACCATATATTTT.

The chain uses TRBV9 and TRBJ1-5; tentative D call: TRBD1 (6 bases). Germline values: CDR1 SGDLS, CDR2 YYNGEE. The CDR3 is 16 residues long. V was clipped by 2 bases and J by 11 bases, with 23 bases between them. The CDR3 bases are TGTGCCAGCAGCGTCAGACGGGACACAGGCAACAGGGCCCAGCATTTT. Translation: CASSVRRDTGNRAQHF.

At least ten counts were recorded for this clonotype. V is TRBV12-3 or TRBV12-4 and J is TRBJ1-2; maybe TRBD1 (5 bases). The V gene lost 5 bases and the J gene lost 7 bases, with 17 bases spanning the gap. CDR3 length: 14 amino acids. CDR3 sequence reads: CASSPQSGGGGYTF. CDR3 nucleotides: TGTGCCAGCAGTCCTCAAAGCGGGGGTGGTGGCTACACCTTC.

This clonotype has ten or more counts. This rearrangement joins TRBV7-9 to TRBJ1-5; a possible D gene is TRBD1 (5 bases). Trimming shortened V by 8 bases and J by 2 bases, and 19 bases separated the two germline ends. The CDR3 is made up of 16 amino acids. The germline V gene has CDR1 SEHNR and CDR2 FQNEAQ (reference sequence). The CDR3 loop is CASDPGGGTGNQPQHF. The CDR3 bases are TGTGCCAGCGATCCGGGGGGAGGGACGGGCAATCAGCCCCAGCATTTT.

The table lists this clonotype with a few counts. The junction departs from germline at one end; a sequencing error may be responsible. The V and J genes are TRBV10-1 and TRBJ2-2; TRBD1 aligns across 7 bases. Germline loops: CDR1 WNHNN, CDR2 SYGVQD (reference sequence). The CDR3 runs 16 residues. Here the CDR3 reads CASRESGTADTGELFF. The CDR3 DNA follows: TGCGCCAGCAGAGAGTCCGGGACAGCCGACACCGGGGAGCTGTTTTTT.

There are a few counts of this clonotype. V and J are TRBV5-1 and TRBJ2-2; 9 nucleotides match TRBD1. The J segment lost 6 bases and the V segment lost 4 bases, leaving 4 bases of the junction unmatched. This CDR3 region has 14 residues. Germline V gives CDR1 SGHRS, CDR2 YFSETQ. CDR3 sequence: CASSPDRGSGELFF. CDR3 nucleotide sequence: TGCGCCAGCAGCCCGGACAGGGGCTCCGGGGAGCTGTTTTTT.

The chain couples TRBV20-1 to TRBJ2-1; a weak D match, TRBD2 (5 bases). The CDR3 runs to 13 residues. CDR1 is DFQATT, CDR2 SNEGSKA, per germline (reference sequence). The V gene lost 0 bases and the J gene lost 9 bases, with 12 bases spanning the gap. CDR3 nucleotide sequence: TGCAGTGCTAGAGATTCCGGGGTCGGTGAGCAGTTCTTC. It codes for CSARDSGVGEQFF.

The rearrangement uses TRBV18 and TRBJ2-7; 7 bases line up with TRBD1. Trimming took 3 bases from V and 0 from J; bases not matched to a gene: 8. From germline, CDR1 is KGHSH and CDR2 LQKENI. The CDR3 is made up of 16 amino acids. The CDR3 nucleotides are TGTGCCAGCTCACCTAAACTCGGGACAGCCTCCTACGAGCAGTACTTC. This gives the protein CASSPKLGTASYEQYF.

This chain's CDR3 is CASSPDVRSSYNSPLHF. CDR3 coding DNA: TGTGCCAGCAGCCCGGACGTTAGGAGCTCCTATAATTCACCCCTCCACTTT. The V call is TRBV5-6, the J call TRBJ1-6; no reliable D call. The CDR3 is made up of 17 amino acids. Trimming shortened V by 4 bases and J by 0 bases, and 14 bases separated the two germline ends. CDR1 and CDR2 (germline): SGHDT, YYEEEE.

The table lists this clonotype with many counts. The chain employs TRBV12-3 or TRBV12-4 and TRBJ1-1; no clear D. Trimming stripped 0 bases from V and 5 bases from J, with 13 bases between. The CDR3 runs 15 residues. As DNA, the CDR3 is TGTGCCAGCAGTTTAGCGCCCAAGAGGATGACTGAAGCTTTCTTT. It codes for CASSLAPKRMTEAFF.

This clonotype appeared many times. The chain couples TRBV30 to TRBJ1-2; TRBD1 might be the D (5 bases). This CDR3 has 12 residues. The germline V and J ends were trimmed by 3 bases and 4 bases, with 9 bases remaining between them. Germline V CDR1 and CDR2: GTSNPN, SVGIG (reference sequence). The CDR3 sequence: CAWSEGRYGYTF. The CDR3 DNA is TGTGCCTGGAGCGAGGGACGCTATGGCTACACCTTC. The full variable domain, completed using reference TRBV30 and TRBJ1-2, is SQTIHQWPATLVQPVGSPLSLECTVEGTSNPNLYWYRQAAGRGLQLLFYSVGIGQISSEVPQNLSASRPQDRQFILSSKKLLLSDSGFYLCAWSEGRYGYTFGSGTRLTVV.

Only a few counts were recorded for this clonotype. This chain joins TRBV6-1 and TRBJ1-1; D might be TRBD1 (6 bases). Trimming stripped 5 bases from V and 0 bases from J, with 10 bases between. The CDR3 consists of 14 residues. Germline V gene lookup returns CDR1 MNHNS and CDR2 SASEGT. In nucleotides, the CDR3 is TGTGCCAGCAGTCCAGGGGTTCTGAACACTGAAGCTTTCTTT. Its protein is CASSPGVLNTEAFF.

The chain combines TRBV20-1 with TRBJ2-2; tentatively, D is TRBD1 (6 bases). Germline loops: CDR1 DFQATT, CDR2 SNEGSKA (reference sequence). The V gene lost 7 bases and the J gene lost 4 bases, with 19 bases spanning the gap. This CDR3 has 15 residues. CDR3 amino acids: CSVSRDTVFTGELFF. The CDR3 region has the DNA TGCAGTGTTAGCCGGGACACCGTTTTCACCGGGGAGCTGTTTTTT.

The V call is TRBV4-1, the J call TRBJ1-5; D is ambiguous. The CDR3 extends over 14 amino acids. Germline V gives CDR1 MGHRA, CDR2 YSYEKL. V dropped 0 bases and J dropped 5 bases, with 8 bases sitting between them. The CDR3 sequence: CASSQEGFDQPQHF. In nucleotides, the CDR3 is TGCGCCAGCAGCCAAGAGGGGTTCGATCAGCCCCAGCATTTT.

With respect to this clonotype: A much bigger clone sits one base away, suggesting this may be a read error. The gene calls are TRBV14 and TRBJ2-7; D is tentatively TRBD1 or TRBD2 (5 bases each). CDR1 and CDR2 from the germline V gene are SGHDN and FVKESK. Trimming cost V 1 base and J 8 bases, with 21 bases left between them. This CDR3 is built from 16 residues. DNA for the CDR3: TGTGCCAGCAGCCAAGGAGGGTCCCAGGGTCGTCTCCAGCAGTACTTC. Protein: CASSQGGSQGRLQQYF.

This clonotype was counted many times. The chain joins TRBV18 to TRBJ2-7; D uncertain. CDR1 is KGHSH and CDR2 is LQKENI in the germline V gene. This CDR3 is built from 14 residues. Deletions cut 3 bases from V and 3 bases from J, with 12 bases between. The CDR3 nucleotides are TGTGCCAGCTCACCCCAGGACGGTAACTACGAGCAGTACTTC. This encodes CASSPQDGNYEQYF.

The chain carries TRBV9 and TRBJ2-7; 8 bases match TRBD1. The CDR3 has 14 residues. Per the germline V gene, CDR1 is SGDLS and CDR2 is YYNGEE. After removal of 3 bases from V and 5 bases from J, the junction contained 7 bases not matched to a gene. The CDR3 nucleotides are TGTGCCAGCAGCGGACAGGGGATGATGGACGAGCAGTACTTC. This codes for CASSGQGMMDEQYF.

This clonotype was counted a few times. This may stem from a read error, because a much larger clone lies one nucleotide away. The V gene is TRBV12-3 or TRBV12-4, the J gene TRBJ1-2; possibly TRBD1 for D (5 bases). The CDR3 sequence is 12 residues long. The CDR3 coding sequence is TGTGCCAGCAGTTTTCAGGGCGGTGGCTACGCCTTC. This sequence encodes CASSFQGGGYAF.